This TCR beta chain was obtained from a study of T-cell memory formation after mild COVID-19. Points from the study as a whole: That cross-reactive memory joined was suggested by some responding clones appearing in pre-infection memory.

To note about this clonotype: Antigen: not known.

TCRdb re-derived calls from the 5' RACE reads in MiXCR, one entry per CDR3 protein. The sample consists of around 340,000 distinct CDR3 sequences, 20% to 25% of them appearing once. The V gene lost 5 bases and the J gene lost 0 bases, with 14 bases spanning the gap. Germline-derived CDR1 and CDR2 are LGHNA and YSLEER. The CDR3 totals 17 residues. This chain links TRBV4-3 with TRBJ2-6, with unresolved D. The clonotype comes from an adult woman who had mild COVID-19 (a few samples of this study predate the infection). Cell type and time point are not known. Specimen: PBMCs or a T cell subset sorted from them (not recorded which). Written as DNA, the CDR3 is TGCGCCAGCAGCAAAAGTAAAGCAGGCTCTGGGGCCAACGTCCTGACTTTC. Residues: CASSKSKAGSGANVLTF.